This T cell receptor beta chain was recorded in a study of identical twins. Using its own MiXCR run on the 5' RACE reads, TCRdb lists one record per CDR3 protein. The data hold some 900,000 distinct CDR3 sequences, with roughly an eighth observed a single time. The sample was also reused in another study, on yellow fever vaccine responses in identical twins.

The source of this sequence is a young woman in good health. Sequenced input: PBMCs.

The CDR3 DNA sequence: TGTGCCAGCAGCCAAGACCCGATTGGGACCTTTAACACTGAAGCTTTCTTT. It translates to CASSQDPIGTFNTEAFF. V usage is TRBV14 and J usage is TRBJ1-1; D possibly corresponds to TRBD1 (5 bases). V was trimmed by 0 bases and J by 2 bases, leaving 16 bases between them. The CDR3 loop spans 17 amino acids. In germline, CDR1 is SGHDN, CDR2 FVKESK.